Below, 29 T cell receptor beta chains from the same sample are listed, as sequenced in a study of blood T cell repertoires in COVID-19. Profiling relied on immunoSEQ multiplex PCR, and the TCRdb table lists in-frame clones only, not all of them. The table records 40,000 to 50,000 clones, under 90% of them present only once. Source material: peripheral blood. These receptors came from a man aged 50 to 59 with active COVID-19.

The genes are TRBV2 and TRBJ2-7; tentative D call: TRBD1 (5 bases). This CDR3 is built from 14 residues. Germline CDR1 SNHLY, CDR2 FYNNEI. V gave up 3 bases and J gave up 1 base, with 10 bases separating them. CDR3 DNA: TGTGCCAGCAGTGACAGGGTTGGTTCCTACGAGCAGTACTTC. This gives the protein CASSDRVGSYEQYF. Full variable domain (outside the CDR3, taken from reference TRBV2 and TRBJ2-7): EPEVTQTPSHQVTQMGQEVILRCVPISNHLYFYWYRQILGQKVEFLVSFYNNEISEKSEIFDDQFSVERPDGSNFTLKIRSTKLEDSAMYFCASSDRVGSYEQYFGPGTRLTVT.

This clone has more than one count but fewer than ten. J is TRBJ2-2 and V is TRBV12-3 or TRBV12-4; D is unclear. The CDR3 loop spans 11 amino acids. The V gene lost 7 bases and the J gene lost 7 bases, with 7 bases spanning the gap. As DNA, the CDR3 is TGTGCCAGCACCCCCGGCGGGGAGCTGTTTTTT. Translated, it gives CASTPGGELFF.

The CDR3 DNA reads TGTGCCAGTAGTATCGGGCAGCGTAGCGCAGATACGCAGTATTTT. It specifies CASSIGQRSADTQYF. This chain links TRBV19 with TRBJ2-3; the D gene is possibly TRBD2 (5 bases). V lost 3 bases and J lost 4, with 14 bases in between. The CDR3 totals 15 residues. Germline CDR1 is LNHDA and CDR2 is SQIVND (reference sequence).

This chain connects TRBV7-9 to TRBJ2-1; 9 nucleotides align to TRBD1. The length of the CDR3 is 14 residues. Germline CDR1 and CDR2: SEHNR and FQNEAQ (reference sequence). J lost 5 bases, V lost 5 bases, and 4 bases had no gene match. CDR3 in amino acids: CASSVGTGNNEQFF. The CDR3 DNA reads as TGTGCCAGCAGCGTCGGGACAGGGAACAATGAGCAGTTCTTC.

The CDR3 coding sequence is TGTGCCAGCTCACCTCGGGGGGTCGGGGCCAACGTCCTGACTTTC. Amino acid sequence: CASSPRGVGANVLTF. The genes are TRBV18 and TRBJ2-6; TRBD2 matches 7 bases. Germline CDR1 and CDR2: KGHSH and LQKENI. This CDR3 has 15 amino acids. The V and J ends lost 3 bases and 4 bases, in that order; junction bases with no gene match: 3.

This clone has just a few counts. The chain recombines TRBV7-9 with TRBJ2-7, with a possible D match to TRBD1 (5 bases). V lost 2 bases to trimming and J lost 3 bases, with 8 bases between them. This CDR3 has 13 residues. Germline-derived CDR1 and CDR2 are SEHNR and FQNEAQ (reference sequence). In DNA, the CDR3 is TGTGCCAGCAGCTTAAGGGGTAGCTACGAGCAGTACTTC. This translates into CASSLRGSYEQYF.

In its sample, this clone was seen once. The CDR3 loop is CASSRDIQETQYF. CDR3 nucleotides: TGTGCCAGTAGTCGGGACATTCAAGAGACCCAGTACTTC. The gene calls are TRBV19 and TRBJ2-5, with D possibly matching TRBD1 (6 bases). The CDR3 is 13 residues long. CDR1 and CDR2 from the germline V gene are LNHDA and SQIVND (reference sequence). V lost 5 bases, J lost 2 bases, and 9 bases lay in between. The variable domain in full, with the rest retrieved from reference TRBV19 and TRBJ2-5, is DGGITQSPKYLFRKEGQNVTLSCEQNLNHDAMYWYRQDPGQGLRLIYYSQIVNDFQKGDIAEGYSVSREKKESFPLTVTSAQKNPTAFYLCASSRDIQETQYFGPGTRLLVL.

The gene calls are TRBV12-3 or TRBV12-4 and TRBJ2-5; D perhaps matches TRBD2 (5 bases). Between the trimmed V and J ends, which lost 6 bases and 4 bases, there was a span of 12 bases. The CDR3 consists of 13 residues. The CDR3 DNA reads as TGTGCCAGCAGCCCCTCGGGGAGAGAGACCCAGTACTTC. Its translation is CASSPSGRETQYF.

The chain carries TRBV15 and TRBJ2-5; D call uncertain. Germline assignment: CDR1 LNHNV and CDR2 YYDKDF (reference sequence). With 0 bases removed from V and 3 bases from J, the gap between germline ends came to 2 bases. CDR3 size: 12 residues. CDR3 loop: CATSRDEETQYF. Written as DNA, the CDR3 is TGTGCCACCAGCAGAGACGAAGAGACCCAGTACTTC. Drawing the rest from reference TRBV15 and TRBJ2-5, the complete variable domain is DAMVIQNPRYQVTQFGKPVTLSCSQTLNHNVMYWYQQKSSQAPKLLFHYYDKDFNNEADTPDNFQSRRPNTSFCFLDIRSPGLGDTAMYLCATSRDEETQYFGPGTRLLVL.

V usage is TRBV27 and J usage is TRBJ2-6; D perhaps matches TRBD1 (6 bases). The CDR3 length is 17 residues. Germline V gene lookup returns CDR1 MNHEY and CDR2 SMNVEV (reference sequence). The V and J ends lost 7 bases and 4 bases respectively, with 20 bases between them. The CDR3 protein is CASNNGGPISGANVLTF. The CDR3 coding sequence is TGTGCCAGCAATAATGGGGGCCCCATCTCAGGGGCCAACGTCCTGACTTTC. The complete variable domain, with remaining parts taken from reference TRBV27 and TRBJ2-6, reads EAQVTQNPRYLITVTGKKLTVTCSQNMNHEYMSWYRQDPGLGLRQIYYSMNVEVTDKGDVPEGYKVSRKEKRNFPLILESPSPNQTSLYFCASNNGGPISGANVLTFGAGSRLTVL.

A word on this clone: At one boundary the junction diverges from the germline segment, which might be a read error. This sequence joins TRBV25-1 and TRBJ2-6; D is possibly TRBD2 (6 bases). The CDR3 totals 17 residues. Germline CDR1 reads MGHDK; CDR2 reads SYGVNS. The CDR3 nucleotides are TGTGCTAGCAAAGGAGGGGACGCGTCCTCTGGGGCCAACGTCCTGACTTTC. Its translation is CASKGGDASSGANVLTF.

The CDR3 coding sequence is TGTGCCAGCAGCTCCCTCGGACAGAGCTCCTACGAGCAGTACTTC. Its protein product is CASSSLGQSSYEQYF. The V gene is TRBV11-3, the J gene TRBJ2-7, with a possible D match to TRBD1 (6 bases). V lost 4 bases and J 0 bases, leaving 13 bases between the germline ends. Germline-derived CDR1 and CDR2 are SGHNT and YENEEA. CDR3 length: 15 amino acids.

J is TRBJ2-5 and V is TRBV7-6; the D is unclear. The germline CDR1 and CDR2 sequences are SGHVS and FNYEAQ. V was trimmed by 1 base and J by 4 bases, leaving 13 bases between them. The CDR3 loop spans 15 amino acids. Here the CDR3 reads CASSLGPTGGETQYF. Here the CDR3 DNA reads TGTGCCAGCAGCTTAGGACCTACCGGCGGAGAGACCCAGTACTTC.

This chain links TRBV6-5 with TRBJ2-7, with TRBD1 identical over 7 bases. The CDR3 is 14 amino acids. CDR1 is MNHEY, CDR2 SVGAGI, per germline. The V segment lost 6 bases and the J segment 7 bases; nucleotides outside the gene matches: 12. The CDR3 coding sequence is TGTGCCAGCAGCACGACTATTAGGGGGCGGGAGCAGTACTTC. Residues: CASSTTIRGREQYF.

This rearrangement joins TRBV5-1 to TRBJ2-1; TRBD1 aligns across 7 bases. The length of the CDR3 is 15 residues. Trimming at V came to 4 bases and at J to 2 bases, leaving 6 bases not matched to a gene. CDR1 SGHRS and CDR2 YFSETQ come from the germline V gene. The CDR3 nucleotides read TGCGCCAGCAGCCCCATGACAGGGACCTACAATGAGCAGTTCTTC. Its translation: CASSPMTGTYNEQFF.

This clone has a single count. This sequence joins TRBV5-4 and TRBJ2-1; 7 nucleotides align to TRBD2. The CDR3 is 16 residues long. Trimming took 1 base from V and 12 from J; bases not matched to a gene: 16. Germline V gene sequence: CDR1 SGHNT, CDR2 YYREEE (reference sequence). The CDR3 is CASSLIPSGSTMRQFF. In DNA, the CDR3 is TGTGCCAGCAGCTTGATCCCTAGCGGTAGTACAATGAGGCAGTTCTTC.

The CDR3 coding sequence is TGCGCCAGCAGCGGTCTGACTAGCCCCTACAATGAGCAGTTCTTC. This encodes CASSGLTSPYNEQFF. This sequence joins TRBV5-1 and TRBJ2-1; TRBD2 matches at 7 bases. This CDR3 has 15 residues. The trim removed 4 bases at V and 2 bases at J, leaving 6 bases unmatched. The germline V gene has CDR1 SGHRS and CDR2 YFSETQ. Full variable domain (remainder filled in from reference TRBV5-1 and TRBJ2-1): KAGVTQTPRYLIKTRGQQVTLSCSPISGHRSVSWYQQTPGQGLQFLFEYFSETQRNKGNFPGRFSGRQFSNSRSEMNVSTLELGDSALYLCASSGLTSPYNEQFFGPGTRLTVL.

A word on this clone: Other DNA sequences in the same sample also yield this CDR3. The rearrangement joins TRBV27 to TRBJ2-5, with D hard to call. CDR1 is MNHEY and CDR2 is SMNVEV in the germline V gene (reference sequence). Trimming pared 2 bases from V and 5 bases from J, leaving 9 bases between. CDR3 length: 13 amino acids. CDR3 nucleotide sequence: TGTGCCAGCAGTTTAGCTAGTCAGGAGACCCAGTACTTC. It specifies CASSLASQETQYF.

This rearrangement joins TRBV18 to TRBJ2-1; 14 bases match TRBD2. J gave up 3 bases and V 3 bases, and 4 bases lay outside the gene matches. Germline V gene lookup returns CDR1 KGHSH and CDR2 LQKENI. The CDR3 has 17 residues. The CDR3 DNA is TGTGCCAGCTCACCGGGACTAGCGGGAGTGGGCTACAATGAGCAGTTCTTC. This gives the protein CASSPGLAGVGYNEQFF.

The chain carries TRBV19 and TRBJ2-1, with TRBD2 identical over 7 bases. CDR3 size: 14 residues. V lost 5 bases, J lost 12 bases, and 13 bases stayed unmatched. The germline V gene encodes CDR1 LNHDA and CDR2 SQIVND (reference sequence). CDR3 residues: CASSGATQGRGQFF. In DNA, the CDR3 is TGTGCCAGTAGTGGAGCGACCCAAGGGAGGGGGCAGTTCTTC.

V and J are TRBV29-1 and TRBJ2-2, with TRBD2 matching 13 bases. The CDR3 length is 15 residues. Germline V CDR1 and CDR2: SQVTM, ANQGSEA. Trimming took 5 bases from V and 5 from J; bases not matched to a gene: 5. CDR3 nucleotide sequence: TGCAGCGTTACTCAGACTAGCGGGAGGACCGGGGAGCTGTTTTTT. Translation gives CSVTQTSGRTGELFF.

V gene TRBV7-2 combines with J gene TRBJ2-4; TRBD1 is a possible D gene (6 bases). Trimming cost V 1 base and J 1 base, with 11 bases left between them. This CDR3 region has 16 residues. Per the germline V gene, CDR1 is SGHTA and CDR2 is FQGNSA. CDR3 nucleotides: TGTGCCAGCAGCTTAGATTGGGGGCGGGCCAAAAACATTCAGTACTTC. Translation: CASSLDWGRAKNIQYF.

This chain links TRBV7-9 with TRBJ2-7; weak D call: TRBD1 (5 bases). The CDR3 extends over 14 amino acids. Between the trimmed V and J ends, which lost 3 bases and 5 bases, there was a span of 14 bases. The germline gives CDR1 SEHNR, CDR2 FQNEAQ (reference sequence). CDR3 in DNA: TGTGCCAGCAGCTTTTCAGGGCAGGGTAACGAGCAGTACTTC. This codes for CASSFSGQGNEQYF.

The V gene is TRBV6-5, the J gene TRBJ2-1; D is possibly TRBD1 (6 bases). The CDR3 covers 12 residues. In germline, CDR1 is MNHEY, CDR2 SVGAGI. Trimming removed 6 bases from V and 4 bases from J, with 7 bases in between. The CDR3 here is CASRTGYNEQFF. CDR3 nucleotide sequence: TGTGCCAGCAGAACAGGGTACAATGAGCAGTTCTTC.

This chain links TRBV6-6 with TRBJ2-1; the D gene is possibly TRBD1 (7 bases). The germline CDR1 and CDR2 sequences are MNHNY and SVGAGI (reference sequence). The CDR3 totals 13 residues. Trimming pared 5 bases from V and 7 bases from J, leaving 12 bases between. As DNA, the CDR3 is TGTGCCAGCAGTCTCAGGGGGGTTAATGAGCAGTTCTTC. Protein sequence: CASSLRGVNEQFF.

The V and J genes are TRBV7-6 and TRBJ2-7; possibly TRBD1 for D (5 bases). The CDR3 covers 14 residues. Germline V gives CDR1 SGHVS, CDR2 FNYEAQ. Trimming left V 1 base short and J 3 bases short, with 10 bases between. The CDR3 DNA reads TGTGCCAGCAGCTTAGGGGGCGGAAGCTACGAGCAGTACTTC. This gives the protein CASSLGGGSYEQYF.

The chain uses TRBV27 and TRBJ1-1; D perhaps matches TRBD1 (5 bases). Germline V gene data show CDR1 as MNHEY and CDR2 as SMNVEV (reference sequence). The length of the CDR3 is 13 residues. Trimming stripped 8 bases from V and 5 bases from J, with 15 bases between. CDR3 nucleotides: TGTGCCAGCCACCATAGGGGCCGGACTGAAGCTTTCTTT. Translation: CASHHRGRTEAFF.

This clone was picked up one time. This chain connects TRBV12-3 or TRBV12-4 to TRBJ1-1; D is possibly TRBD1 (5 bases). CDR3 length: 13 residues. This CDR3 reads CAIGGEVVTEAFF. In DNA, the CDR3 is TGTGCAATTGGGGGGGAGGTTGTCACTGAAGCTTTCTTT.

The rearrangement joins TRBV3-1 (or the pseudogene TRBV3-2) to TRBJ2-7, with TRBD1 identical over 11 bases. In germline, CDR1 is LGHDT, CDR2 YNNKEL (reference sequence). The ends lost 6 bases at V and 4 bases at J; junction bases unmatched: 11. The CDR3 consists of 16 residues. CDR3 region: CASSPGQGARGYEQYF. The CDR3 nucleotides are TGTGCCAGCAGTCCCGGACAGGGGGCACGGGGGTACGAGCAGTACTTC.